Shown below are 22 T cell receptor beta chains from a single sample sequenced in a study of T cell repertoires in cytomegalovirus infection. No antigens are known for them. One entry per CDR3 protein, called by TCRdb with MiXCR from the reads. The sample consists of around 900,000 distinct CDR3 sequences, 30% to 40% of them appearing once. The input for sequencing was cultured CD8+ T cells from PBMCs, taken from culture after CMV antigen stimulation. Receptors were obtained from a human donor in good health (CMV status not recorded). Some clones in this sample may be carry-over from other donors' samples.

The chain uses TRBV27 and TRBJ2-7; D tentatively fits TRBD1 or TRBD2 (5 bases each). CDR1 is MNHEY and CDR2 is SMNVEV in the germline V gene (reference sequence). V lost 5 bases and J lost 7, with 21 bases in between. This CDR3 contains 15 residues. The chain's CDR3 is CASSPSGTPLLEQYF. The DNA of the CDR3 is TGTGCCAGCAGTCCCTCCGGGACCCCGCTCTTAGAGCAGTACTTC.

CDR3: CANSDGPYGYTF. For the CDR3, the DNA is TGTGCCAACAGCGACGGACCCTATGGCTACACCTTC. This chain connects TRBV12-3 or TRBV12-4 to TRBJ1-2; D is unclear. V shed 10 bases and J shed 4 bases, with 13 bases lying between them. This CDR3 region has 12 residues.

The chain uses TRBV4-1 and TRBJ1-1; D remains ambiguous. Germline CDR1 reads MGHRA; CDR2 reads YSYEKL. The CDR3 loop spans 13 amino acids. Trimming pared 1 base from V and 5 bases from J, leaving 8 bases between. CDR3 DNA sequence: TGCGCCAGCAGCCAAGCCCTAAAAACTGAAGCTTTCTTT. It translates to CASSQALKTEAFF.

This clonotype was seen a few times. The V gene is TRBV27, the J gene TRBJ1-1; tentatively, D is TRBD1 (6 bases). V lost 5 bases and J 4 bases, leaving 17 bases between the germline ends. The V gene's germline CDR1 is MNHEY and CDR2 SMNVEV (reference sequence). The CDR3 is 15 amino acids. The DNA for the CDR3 is TGTGCCAGCAGTCAGCCAGGAGGGGGGTTCACTGAAGCTTTCTTT. Translation: CASSQPGGGFTEAFF.

The CDR3 sequence is CSAGGTQFYGYTF. The CDR3, as DNA: TGCAGCGCAGGGGGGACGCAGTTCTATGGCTACACCTTC. V usage is TRBV29-1 and J usage is TRBJ1-2; the match to TRBD1 covers 7 bases. The germline V gene has CDR1 SQVTM and CDR2 ANQGSEA. After removal of 7 bases from V and 4 bases from J, the junction contained 9 bases not matched to a gene. This CDR3 contains 13 residues.

Comment on this clonotype: The germline gene is not matched at one end of the junction; a read error may be the cause. The J gene is TRBJ2-1, the V gene TRBV7-3; D is perhaps TRBD1 or TRBD2 (5 bases each). The CDR3 length is 16 residues. Germline V gene data show CDR1 as SGHTA and CDR2 as FQGTGA. CDR3 coding DNA: TGTGCCAGCAGCTTAACCCCGGGGCCCTTCTACAATGACCAGTTCTTC. It translates to CASSLTPGPFYNDQFF.

This clonotype was detected many times. The J gene is TRBJ2-5, the V gene TRBV7-8; the D gene could be TRBD1 or TRBD2 (6 bases each). The CDR3 spans 16 residues. CDR1 is SGHVS, CDR2 FQNEAQ, per germline. V was shortened by 4 bases and J by 5 bases, with 20 bases between the two germline ends. The CDR3 region has the DNA TGTGCCAGCAGCTCGCCTTTCGTAGGGGGACTGGAGACCCAGTACTTC. Its protein product is CASSSPFVGGLETQYF.

This clonotype was counted at least ten times. The chain couples TRBV7-6 to TRBJ2-5; 10 bases match TRBD1. Germline loops: CDR1 SGHVS, CDR2 FNYEAQ. The CDR3 is made up of 15 amino acids. The V and J ends lost 3 bases and 4 bases, in that order; junction bases with no gene match: 5. CDR3 sequence: CASSFSGTGAETQYF. In DNA, the CDR3 is TGTGCCAGCAGCTTCTCCGGGACAGGGGCAGAGACCCAGTACTTC.

This clonotype appeared a few times. The chain links TRBV27 to TRBJ2-7, with D tentatively TRBD2 (5 bases). V lost 4 bases and J 5 bases, leaving 12 bases between the germline ends. Germline CDR1 is MNHEY and CDR2 is SMNVEV (reference sequence). The CDR3 covers 13 residues. CDR3 loop: CASSSGEFDEQYF. The CDR3 DNA reads as TGTGCCAGCAGTTCCGGGGAATTTGACGAGCAGTACTTC.

This clonotype was found once. The V and J genes are TRBV18 and TRBJ2-1; 13 bases agree with TRBD2. Trimming cost V 2 bases and J 8 bases; bases outside gene matches: 3. The CDR3 has 15 residues. Per germline, CDR1 KGHSH and CDR2 LQKENI. In DNA form, the CDR3 reads TGTGCCAGCTCACCAGCACTAGCGGGGGGGCATGAGCAGTTCTTC. Residues: CASSPALAGGHEQFF.

V usage is TRBV2 and J usage is TRBJ2-5, with 10 bases matching TRBD2. V gave up 7 bases and J gave up 3 bases; unmatched junction bases: 2. This CDR3 is 13 amino acids long. Germline V lookup: CDR1 SNHLY, CDR2 FYNNEI. Here the CDR3 reads CASILAGEETQYF. Written as DNA, the CDR3 is TGTGCCAGCATTCTAGCGGGGGAAGAGACCCAGTACTTC.

This clonotype has at least ten counts. This chain joins TRBV28 and TRBJ2-7; D not certain. Trimming shortened V by 5 bases and J by 0 bases, and 14 bases separated the two germline ends. CDR3 size: 15 residues. Germline CDR1 is MDHEN and CDR2 is SYDVKM. Here the CDR3 reads CASSSEFKTSYEQYV. In DNA form, the CDR3 reads TGTGCCAGCAGTAGCGAATTCAAAACCTCCTACGAGCAGTACGTC.

This clonotype was recorded a few times. The chain is built from TRBV25-1 and TRBJ2-7, with D possibly matching TRBD2 (6 bases). The CDR3 contains 14 residues. The V end lost 4 bases, the J end lost 5 bases, and 15 bases lay between the germline ends. The germline V gene encodes CDR1 MGHDK and CDR2 SYGVNS. The CDR3 region is CASSGERRVDEQYF. CDR3 sequence (DNA): TGTGCCAGCAGTGGCGAAAGGAGGGTGGACGAGCAGTACTTC.

There are a few counts of this clonotype. J is TRBJ2-6 and V is TRBV4-3; 8 nucleotides agree with TRBD1. Germline V gene sequence: CDR1 LGHNA, CDR2 YSLEER. This CDR3 has 19 residues. With 0 bases clipped from V and 0 bases from J, the junction kept 7 bases outside the gene matches. As DNA, the CDR3 is TGCGCCAGCAGCCAAGATCGGGACAGGCCCCCCTCTGGGGCCAACGTCCTGACTTTC. This sequence encodes CASSQDRDRPPSGANVLTF.

This clonotype was seen a handful of times. The rearrangement joins TRBV19 to TRBJ1-1, with D perhaps TRBD1 (5 bases). The CDR3 runs to 13 residues. The V gene lost 6 bases and the J gene lost 3 bases, with 11 bases spanning the gap. CDR1 is LNHDA, CDR2 SQIVND, per germline (reference sequence). In DNA form, the CDR3 reads TGTGCCAGTAGCCGACTGGGGGACACTGAAGCTTTCTTT. It encodes CASSRLGDTEAFF.

V is TRBV2 and J is TRBJ1-5, with unresolved D. V was trimmed by 7 bases and J by 7 bases, leaving 11 bases between them. CDR1 SNHLY and CDR2 FYNNEI come from the germline V gene. This CDR3 region has 12 residues. In DNA, the CDR3 is TGTGCCAGCAACGGCCAATTGCAGCCCCAGCATTTT. Translation gives CASNGQLQPQHF.

This clonotype occurred a few times. This may be a read error, as it is one base from a much larger clone. This chain joins TRBV12-3 or TRBV12-4 and TRBJ2-5; tentatively, D is TRBD2 (6 bases). The CDR3 totals 15 residues. In DNA form, the CDR3 reads TGTGCCAGCAGGACCCTGGGACGCGGAGGGGAGACCCGGTACTTC. This gives the protein CASRTLGRGGETRYF.

As regards this clonotype: One end of the junction does not line up with germline, which may come from a read error. The V gene is TRBV12-3 or TRBV12-4, the J gene TRBJ2-5; D gene ambiguous. The CDR3 extends over 12 amino acids. The CDR3 coding sequence is TGTGTCAGCAGCCGAACCGGAGAGACCCAGTACTTC. This encodes CVSSRTGETQYF.

This clonotype was detected many times. The rearrangement joins TRBV7-8 to TRBJ2-1, with 9 bases aligning to TRBD2. V lost 1 base, J lost 4 bases, and 5 bases stayed unmatched. From germline, CDR1 is SGHVS and CDR2 FQNEAQ. This CDR3 has 16 amino acids. The CDR3 nucleotides are TGTGCCAGCAGCTTAGGCAAGCGGGGGGCATACAATGAGCAGTTCTTC. This sequence encodes CASSLGKRGAYNEQFF.

This clonotype was picked up many times. DNA of the CDR3: TGTGCCAGCAGCTTGGAAAGACAGGGCGGGATAGATACGCAGTATTTT. Translated: CASSLERQGGIDTQYF. V and J are TRBV7-2 and TRBJ2-3; tentative D call: TRBD1 (7 bases). Germline V CDR1 and CDR2: SGHTA, FQGNSA. Trimming took 3 bases from V and 5 from J, leaving 18 bases between them. The CDR3 contains 16 residues.

The J gene is TRBJ2-2, the V gene TRBV7-3, with TRBD1 identical over 7 bases. With V trimmed by 5 bases and J by 3 bases, 6 bases remained unmatched. CDR3 size: 15 residues. CDR1 is SGHTA and CDR2 is FQGTGA in the germline V gene. The CDR3 is CASSQIDRDTGELFF. CDR3 sequence (DNA): TGTGCCAGCAGCCAAATCGACAGGGACACCGGGGAGCTGTTTTTT.

Only a few counts were recorded for this clonotype. The gene calls are TRBV15 and TRBJ2-3, with 9 bases matching TRBD2. V shed 4 bases, J shed 0 bases, and the junction held 5 bases outside the gene matches. Germline V gene lookup returns CDR1 LNHNV and CDR2 YYDKDF (reference sequence). The length of the CDR3 is 16 residues. The CDR3 spells CATSNYLAGSTDTQYF. The CDR3, as DNA: TGTGCCACCAGCAACTACCTAGCGGGGAGCACAGATACGCAGTATTTT.